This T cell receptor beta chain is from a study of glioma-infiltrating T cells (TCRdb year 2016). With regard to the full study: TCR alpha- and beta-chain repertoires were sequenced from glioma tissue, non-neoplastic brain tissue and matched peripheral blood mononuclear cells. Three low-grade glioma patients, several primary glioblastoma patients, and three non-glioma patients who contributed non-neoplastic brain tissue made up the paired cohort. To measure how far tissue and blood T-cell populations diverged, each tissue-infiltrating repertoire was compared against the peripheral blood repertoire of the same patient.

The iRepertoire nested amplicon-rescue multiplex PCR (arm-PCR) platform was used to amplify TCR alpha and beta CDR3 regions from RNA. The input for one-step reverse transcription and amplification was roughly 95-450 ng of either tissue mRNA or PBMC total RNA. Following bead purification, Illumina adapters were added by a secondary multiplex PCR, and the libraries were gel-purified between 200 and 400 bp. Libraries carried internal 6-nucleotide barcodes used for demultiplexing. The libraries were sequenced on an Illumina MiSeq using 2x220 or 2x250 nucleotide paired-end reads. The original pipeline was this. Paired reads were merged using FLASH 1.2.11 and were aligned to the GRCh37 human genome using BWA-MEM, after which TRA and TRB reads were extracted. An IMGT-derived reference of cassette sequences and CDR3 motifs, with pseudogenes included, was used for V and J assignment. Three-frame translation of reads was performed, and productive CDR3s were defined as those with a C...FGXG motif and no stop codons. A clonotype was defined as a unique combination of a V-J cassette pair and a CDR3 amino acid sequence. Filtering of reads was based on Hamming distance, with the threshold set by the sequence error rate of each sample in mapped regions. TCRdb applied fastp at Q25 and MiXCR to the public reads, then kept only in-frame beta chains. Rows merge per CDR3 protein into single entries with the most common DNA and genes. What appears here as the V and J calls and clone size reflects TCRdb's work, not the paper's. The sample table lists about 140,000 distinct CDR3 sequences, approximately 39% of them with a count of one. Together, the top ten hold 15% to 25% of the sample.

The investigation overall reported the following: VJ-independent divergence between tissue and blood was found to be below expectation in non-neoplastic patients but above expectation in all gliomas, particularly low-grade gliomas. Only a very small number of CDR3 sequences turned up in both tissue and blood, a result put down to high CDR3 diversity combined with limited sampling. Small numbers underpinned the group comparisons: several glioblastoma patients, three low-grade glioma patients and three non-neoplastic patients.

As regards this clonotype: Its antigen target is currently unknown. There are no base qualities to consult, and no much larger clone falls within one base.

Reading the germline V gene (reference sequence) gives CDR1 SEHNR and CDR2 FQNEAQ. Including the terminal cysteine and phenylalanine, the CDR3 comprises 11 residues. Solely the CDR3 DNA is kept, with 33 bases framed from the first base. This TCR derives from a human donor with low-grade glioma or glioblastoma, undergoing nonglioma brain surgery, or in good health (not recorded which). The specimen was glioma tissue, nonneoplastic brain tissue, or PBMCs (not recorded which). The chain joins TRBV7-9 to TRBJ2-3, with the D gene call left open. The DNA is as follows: TGTGCGGTCCTCCGGACAGATACGCAGTATTTT. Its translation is CAVLRTDTQYF.